These 21 T cell receptor beta chains were sequenced from one sample in a study of memory CD4+ T cells and cytomegalovirus serostatus (dated by TCRdb to the late 2010s). The library was obtained by the immunoSEQ multiplex PCR assay. TCRdb stores this immuneACCESS table with in-frame sequences only. Part of the clones is absent; in the studies checked, under half of the shortfall reflects unresolved V genes, and no reason is known for the rest. In all, the sample holds some 30,000 clones, and under 80% of those were seen once. The top ten hold less than 0.65% of the sample. A FACSAria II was used to sort memory CD4+ T cells, defined as single viable CD3+CD4+CD8-CD45RO+ cells. Sequenced input: memory CD4+ T cells from blood. All receptors come from an adult in good health and CMV-seronegative. Some clones in this sample may be carry-over from other donors' samples.

The V call is TRBV30, the J call TRBJ2-7; the D gene is possibly TRBD1 (5 bases). The V gene's germline CDR1 is GTSNPN and CDR2 SVGIG (reference sequence). This CDR3 contains 13 residues. The germline V and J ends were trimmed by 0 bases and 2 bases, with 8 bases remaining between them. The CDR3 DNA follows: TGTGCCTGGAGTGTCCAGGGCACCTACGAGCAGTACTTC. Its protein product is CAWSVQGTYEQYF. Full variable domain (outside the CDR3, taken from reference TRBV30 and TRBJ2-7): SQTIHQWPATLVQPVGSPLSLECTVEGTSNPNLYWYRQAAGRGLQLLFYSVGIGQISSEVPQNLSASRPQDRQFILSSKKLLLSDSGFYLCAWSVQGTYEQYFGPGTRLTVT.

This clone has only a few counts. The chain links TRBV4-3 to TRBJ2-3, with 11 bases that match TRBD2. The CDR3 covers 16 residues. The V gene end was trimmed by 4 bases and the J gene end by 2 bases; junction bases not matched to a gene: 5. CDR1 and CDR2 (germline): LGHNA, YSLEER. CDR3 loop: CASSLSGLADTDTQYF. CDR3 DNA sequence: TGCGCCAGCAGCCTCTCGGGACTAGCGGACACAGATACGCAGTATTTT.

The CDR3 spells CSLQNRGVDNEQFF. The CDR3 DNA follows: TGCAGCTTGCAAAACAGGGGAGTAGACAATGAGCAGTTCTTC. The gene calls are TRBV29-1 and TRBJ2-1; TRBD1 agrees at 7 bases. The CDR3 contains 14 residues. The germline V gene encodes CDR1 SQVTM and CDR2 ANQGSEA. The V gene end was trimmed by 8 bases and the J gene end by 5 bases; junction bases not matched to a gene: 12.

As DNA, the CDR3 is TGTGCCAGCAGCCTCCGGGACACGACCTATGGCTACACCTTC. Translating gives CASSLRDTTYGYTF. This sequence joins TRBV7-8 and TRBJ1-2, with D possibly matching TRBD1 (6 bases). The CDR3 consists of 14 residues. CDR1 and CDR2 (germline): SGHVS, FQNEAQ. The germline V and J ends were trimmed by 5 bases and 4 bases, with 14 bases remaining between them.

The V and J genes are TRBV28 and TRBJ2-2; possibly TRBD1 for D (8 bases). This CDR3 contains 15 residues. The germline V gene encodes CDR1 MDHEN and CDR2 SYDVKM. Between the trimmed V and J ends, which lost 3 bases and 6 bases, there was a span of 14 bases. CDR3 amino acids: CASSLRTGGAGELFF. The CDR3 DNA follows: TGTGCCAGCAGTTTGCGAACAGGGGGGGCCGGGGAGCTGTTTTTT.

This clone has a handful of counts. The chain uses TRBV6-5 and TRBJ2-7, with D uncertain. The CDR3 runs to 14 residues. V was shortened by 3 bases and J by 2 bases, with 11 bases between the two germline ends. CDR1 is MNHEY and CDR2 is SVGAGI in the germline V gene. The CDR3 DNA sequence: TGTGCCAGCAGTTATTCTAGGGAAACCTACGAGCAGTACTTC. This encodes CASSYSRETYEQYF.

V is TRBV29-1 and J is TRBJ1-2, with 8 bases fitting TRBD1. Germline assignment: CDR1 SQVTM and CDR2 ANQGSEA. Trimming at V came to 5 bases and at J to 7 bases, leaving 12 bases not matched to a gene. This CDR3 comprises 14 residues. The CDR3 loop reads CSVSGTGDLSGYTF. The CDR3 DNA reads TGCAGCGTTTCGGGGACAGGCGACCTCAGTGGCTACACCTTC.

The J gene is TRBJ2-7, the V gene TRBV11-1; possible D gene TRBD1, 5 bases. This CDR3 region has 13 residues. Deletions cut 5 bases from V and 0 bases from J, with 8 bases between. CDR1 and CDR2 (germline): SGHAT, FQDESV (reference sequence). CDR3 nucleotide sequence: TGTGCCAGCAGCCGAGACAGCTCCTACGAGCAGTACTTC. This translates into CASSRDSSYEQYF.

This sequence joins TRBV7-8 and TRBJ2-2; no firm D call. Trimming left V 2 bases short and J 1 base short, with 5 bases between. This CDR3 is built from 14 residues. In germline, CDR1 is SGHVS, CDR2 FQNEAQ. DNA of the CDR3: TGTGCCAGCAGCTTATACGGGAACACCGGGGAGCTGTTTTTT. Encoded protein: CASSLYGNTGELFF.

The J gene is TRBJ2-7, the V gene TRBV7-9; D possibly corresponds to TRBD2 (6 bases). Germline-derived CDR1 and CDR2 are SEHNR and FQNEAQ (reference sequence). V was clipped by 1 base and J by 4 bases, with 14 bases between them. The CDR3 is 15 amino acids. The CDR3 protein is CASSLGLAGRYEQYF. CDR3 sequence (DNA): TGTGCCAGCAGCTTAGGATTGGCAGGGAGGTACGAGCAGTACTTC.

The chain recombines TRBV10-3 with TRBJ2-7, with D perhaps TRBD1 (6 bases). The CDR3 sequence is 11 residues long. The germline CDR1 and CDR2 sequences are ENHRY and SYGVKD. The V end lost 9 bases, the J end lost 5 bases, and 11 bases lay between the germline ends. Written as DNA, the CDR3 is TGTGCCATTGGAAGGACAGACGAGCAGTACTTC. This gives the protein CAIGRTDEQYF.

Note on this clone: The junction differs from germline at one of its ends, possibly a read error. The rearrangement uses TRBV19 and TRBJ1-1, with 9 bases aligning to TRBD1. This CDR3 has 11 amino acids. CDR1 LNHDA and CDR2 SQIVND come from the germline V gene (reference sequence). CDR3 sequence reads: CARRQQGAPLF. Written as DNA, the CDR3 is TGTGCCAGGAGACAACAGGGGGCGCCCCTCTTT.

The gene calls are TRBV10-2 and TRBJ2-7, with 12 bases that match TRBD2. This CDR3 has 13 residues. V dropped 6 bases and J dropped 7; count of bases not matched to a gene: 4. Germline V gene sequence: CDR1 WSHSY, CDR2 SAAADI. The CDR3 is CASRQGLAGEQYF. The CDR3 nucleotides are TGCGCCAGCAGACAGGGACTAGCGGGTGAGCAGTACTTC.

The genes are TRBV29-1 and TRBJ1-1; 10 nucleotides line up with TRBD1. The trim removed 7 bases at V and 4 bases at J, leaving 6 bases unmatched. The CDR3 covers 13 residues. From germline, CDR1 is SQVTM and CDR2 ANQGSEA. The CDR3 reads CSARDRGPTEAFF. The CDR3 coding sequence is TGCAGCGCCCGGGACAGGGGCCCCACTGAAGCTTTCTTT.

The CDR3 sequence: CASSFVYQGANGYTF. In DNA form, the CDR3 reads TGCGCCAGCAGCTTTGTGTATCAGGGGGCCAATGGCTACACCTTC. The chain joins TRBV5-1 to TRBJ1-2; 8 bases are shared with TRBD1. Germline-derived CDR1 and CDR2 are SGHRS and YFSETQ. J was trimmed by 6 bases and V by 2 bases; bases with no gene match: 9. The CDR3 is made up of 15 amino acids. The variable domain in full, with the rest retrieved from reference TRBV5-1 and TRBJ1-2, is KAGVTQTPRYLIKTRGQQVTLSCSPISGHRSVSWYQQTPGQGLQFLFEYFSETQRNKGNFPGRFSGRQFSNSRSEMNVSTLELGDSALYLCASSFVYQGANGYTFGSGTRLTVV.

Comment on this clone: A junction boundary mismatches the germline segment, possibly from a read error. The rearrangement joins TRBV11-2 to TRBJ2-7; TRBD1 aligns across 7 bases. This CDR3 is 13 amino acids long. CDR1 and CDR2 (germline): SGHAT, FQNNGV. In nucleotides, the CDR3 is TGTGCCAGCAGCATAGACAGGGACTACGAGCAGTACTTC. Protein: CASSIDRDYEQYF.

This chain links TRBV19 with TRBJ2-3, with 8 positions matching TRBD2. Per the germline V gene, CDR1 is LNHDA and CDR2 is SQIVND (reference sequence). V lost 3 bases and J lost 2; bases outside the gene matches: 7. The CDR3 loop spans 16 amino acids. The CDR3 is CASSIGSGEITDTQYF. The CDR3 DNA is TGTGCCAGTAGTATTGGTAGCGGGGAAATCACAGATACGCAGTATTTT.

This clone was observed a few times. This chain joins TRBV10-3 and TRBJ1-1, with D maybe TRBD1 (6 bases). The CDR3 length is 16 residues. Trimming left V 7 bases short and J 1 base short, with 19 bases between. Germline lookup yields CDR1 ENHRY and CDR2 SYGVKD. The CDR3 protein is CAIMSGRGGPNTEAFF. Written as DNA, the CDR3 is TGTGCCATCATGTCGGGCAGGGGAGGACCGAACACTGAAGCTTTCTTT.

This chain connects TRBV27 to TRBJ1-2, with 7 bases matching TRBD1. V was clipped by 9 bases and J by 5 bases; unmatched bases: 9. The germline V gene encodes CDR1 MNHEY and CDR2 SMNVEV (reference sequence). CDR3 length equals 13 residues. The CDR3 loop is CASGTGARYGYTF. CDR3 coding DNA: TGTGCCAGTGGTACAGGGGCTAGATATGGCTACACCTTC.

This sequence joins TRBV7-2 and TRBJ2-5, with TRBD2 matching 11 bases. The V gene end was trimmed by 4 bases and the J gene end by 3 bases; junction bases not matched to a gene: 7. Germline CDR1 and CDR2: SGHTA and FQGNSA. The CDR3 length is 16 residues. The CDR3 sequence: CASSSIAGGPKETQYF. Written as DNA, the CDR3 is TGTGCCAGCAGCTCAATAGCGGGGGGGCCCAAAGAGACCCAGTACTTC.

The chain employs TRBV5-1 and TRBJ1-4, with D perhaps matching TRBD1 (5 bases). Germline CDR1 and CDR2: SGHRS and YFSETQ. The CDR3 contains 18 residues. V lost 1 base and J 7 bases, leaving 23 bases between the germline ends. CDR3 in DNA: TGCGCCAGCAGCTTGTTGAAGCGGACATCGAAGGTAGGTGAAAAACTGTTTTTT. As protein: CASSLLKRTSKVGEKLFF.